Listed below are T cell receptor beta chains from one sample, sequenced in a study of blood T cells in healthy people across ages. TCRdb analysed the 5' RACE reads with MiXCR anew, one entry per CDR3 protein. Here the sample spans roughly 1 million distinct CDR3 sequences, less than 25% being singletons. The data were also submitted as part of a second study, on T cells of mothers and their children.

Sequencing input: blood. These receptors came from a girl aged 2 to 10 in good health. Each CDR3 is given with its conserved first and last residue. Each record gives: D gene, clone size, V gene, J gene, CDR3 protein, CDR3 DNA. A D gene is named only where the DNA matches it firmly. The size field is filled for only some rows; it gives once, few, many or a size class.

d_gene: .; abundance: .; v_gene: TRBV6-5; j_gene: TRBJ2-7; CDR3aa: CASSYGGSEQYF; CDR3nt: TGTGCCAGCAGTTACGGAGGGTCCGAGCAGTACTTC
d_gene: TRBD2; abundance: .; v_gene: TRBV20-1; j_gene: TRBJ2-1; CDR3aa: CSARPRTSGTHNEQFF; CDR3nt: TGCAGTGCTAGGCCGCGGACTAGCGGGACCCACAATGAGCAGTTCTTC
d_gene: .; abundance: .; v_gene: TRBV7-2; j_gene: TRBJ2-3; CDR3aa: CASSPGPIYRTDTQYF; CDR3nt: TGTGCCAGCAGCCCGGGACCGATTTACCGCACAGATACGCAGTATTTT
d_gene: TRBD1; abundance: few; v_gene: TRBV2; j_gene: TRBJ2-1; CDR3aa: CASSPRTGGSYNEQFF; CDR3nt: TGTGCCAGCAGTCCCCGGACAGGGGGCTCCTACAATGAGCAGTTCTTC
d_gene: TRBD1; abundance: .; v_gene: TRBV7-2; j_gene: TRBJ2-3; CDR3aa: CASSLARGLPTDTQYF; CDR3nt: TGTGCCAGCAGCTTAGCAAGGGGGCTTCCCACAGATACGCAGTATTTT
d_gene: .; abundance: .; v_gene: TRBV2; j_gene: TRBJ1-4; CDR3aa: CASRQTNEKLFF; CDR3nt: TGTGCCAGCAGACAGACTAATGAAAAACTGTTTTTT
d_gene: .; abundance: few; v_gene: TRBV7-3; j_gene: TRBJ1-1; CDR3aa: CASSSQGVGTEAFF; CDR3nt: TGTGCCAGCAGCTCGCAGGGAGTGGGAACTGAAGCTTTCTTT
d_gene: .; abundance: few; v_gene: TRBV5-6; j_gene: TRBJ1-1; CDR3aa: CASSSTIGPGNTEAFF; CDR3nt: TGTGCCAGCAGCTCCACAATAGGGCCGGGGAACACTGAAGCTTTCTTT
d_gene: .; abundance: .; v_gene: TRBV7-2; j_gene: TRBJ1-2; CDR3aa: CASSAMAGHPYGYTF; CDR3nt: TGTGCCAGCAGCGCTATGGCGGGACACCCCTATGGCTACACCTTC
d_gene: TRBD2; abundance: .; v_gene: TRBV20-1; j_gene: TRBJ2-3; CDR3aa: CSARGTSGGDTQYF; CDR3nt: TGCAGTGCTAGAGGGACTAGCGGGGGGGATACGCAGTATTTT
d_gene: TRBD2; abundance: .; v_gene: TRBV12-3/TRBV12-4; j_gene: TRBJ2-2; CDR3aa: CASRSTSGSGDTGELFF; CDR3nt: TGTGCCAGCAGGTCGACTAGCGGGAGTGGTGACACCGGGGAGCTGTTTTTT
d_gene: .; abundance: few; v_gene: TRBV9; j_gene: TRBJ1-1; CDR3aa: CASDRDGLNTEAFF; CDR3nt: TGTGCCAGCGACCGCGATGGCCTAAACACTGAAGCTTTCTTT
d_gene: .; abundance: .; v_gene: TRBV7-9; j_gene: TRBJ1-2; CDR3aa: CASSLARETGYGYTF; CDR3nt: TGTGCCAGCAGCCTAGCGAGGGAAACGGGCTATGGCTACACCTTC
d_gene: .; abundance: .; v_gene: TRBV20-1; j_gene: TRBJ2-7; CDR3aa: CSANFYSDRPYEQYF; CDR3nt: TGCAGTGCTAATTTCTATTCGGACCGTCCCTACGAGCAGTACTTC
d_gene: .; abundance: .; v_gene: TRBV25-1; j_gene: TRBJ2-5; CDR3aa: CASSATRPGPLGETQYF; CDR3nt: TGTGCCAGCAGTGCAACCCGACCGGGCCCCCTGGGGGAGACCCAGTACTTC
d_gene: .; abundance: few; v_gene: TRBV14; j_gene: TRBJ2-1; CDR3aa: CASSQVTLGAQQFF; CDR3nt: TGTGCCAGCAGCCAAGTCACTTTAGGGGCCCAGCAGTTCTTC
d_gene: TRBD2; abundance: .; v_gene: TRBV12-3/TRBV12-4; j_gene: TRBJ2-5; CDR3aa: CASSLRLAGGIQETQYF; CDR3nt: TGTGCCAGCAGTCTACGACTAGCGGGGGGAATACAAGAGACCCAGTACTTC
d_gene: .; abundance: few; v_gene: TRBV4-1; j_gene: TRBJ2-1; CDR3aa: CAGSHERPLSSYNEQFF; CDR3nt: TGCGCCGGCAGCCATGAAAGACCCTTAAGCTCCTACAATGAGCAGTTCTTC
d_gene: .; abundance: few; v_gene: TRBV4-2; j_gene: TRBJ1-3; CDR3aa: CASGQVWAFSGNTIYF; CDR3nt: TGTGCCAGCGGCCAGGTTTGGGCCTTCTCTGGAAACACCATATATTTT
d_gene: .; abundance: .; v_gene: TRBV4-3; j_gene: TRBJ2-5; CDR3aa: CASSQGGGHQETQYF; CDR3nt: TGCGCCAGCAGCCAAGGTGGGGGCCACCAAGAGACCCAGTACTTC
d_gene: TRBD1; abundance: .; v_gene: TRBV28; j_gene: TRBJ1-2; CDR3aa: CASSSTGVQNGYTF; CDR3nt: TGTGCCAGCAGTTCCACAGGGGTTCAGAATGGCTACACCTTC
d_gene: .; abundance: .; v_gene: TRBV7-9; j_gene: TRBJ2-7; CDR3aa: CASSPYYSYEQYF; CDR3nt: TGTGCCAGCAGCCCCTATTACTCCTACGAGCAGTACTTC
d_gene: TRBD2; abundance: once; v_gene: TRBV11-2; j_gene: TRBJ2-1; CDR3aa: CASSSPGLAPNEQFF; CDR3nt: TGTGCCAGCAGCTCTCCGGGACTAGCACCCAATGAGCAGTTCTTC
d_gene: .; abundance: few; v_gene: TRBV5-5; j_gene: TRBJ1-2; CDR3aa: CASSLDKGNYGYTF; CDR3nt: TGTGCCAGCAGCTTGGACAAGGGGAACTATGGCTACACCTTC
d_gene: .; abundance: .; v_gene: TRBV4-3; j_gene: TRBJ1-2; CDR3aa: CASSQDHLLNGYTF; CDR3nt: TGCGCCAGCAGCCAAGATCATCTCTTAAATGGCTACACCTTC
d_gene: .; abundance: .; v_gene: TRBV20-1; j_gene: TRBJ2-3; CDR3aa: CSAHGSVITDTQYF; CDR3nt: TGCAGTGCTCACGGGTCGGTGATCACAGATACGCAGTATTTT
d_gene: TRBD1; abundance: .; v_gene: TRBV7-9; j_gene: TRBJ1-2; CDR3aa: CASSEEDRGTNYGYTF; CDR3nt: TGTGCCAGCAGCGAGGAAGACAGGGGGACTAACTATGGCTACACCTTC
d_gene: .; abundance: .; v_gene: TRBV11-2; j_gene: TRBJ1-6; CDR3aa: CASSPAESPSSYNSPLHF; CDR3nt: TGTGCCAGCAGTCCTGCGGAGTCCCCGAGCTCCTATAATTCACCCCTCCACTTT
d_gene: .; abundance: .; v_gene: TRBV4-1; j_gene: TRBJ2-1; CDR3aa: CASSIRDVNFNEQFF; CDR3nt: TGCGCCAGCAGTATACGGGACGTCAACTTCAATGAGCAGTTCTTC
d_gene: .; abundance: .; v_gene: TRBV7-3; j_gene: TRBJ2-1; CDR3aa: CASSDTREQFF; CDR3nt: TGTGCCAGCAGCGACACCCGTGAGCAGTTCTTC
d_gene: .; abundance: .; v_gene: TRBV4-3; j_gene: TRBJ1-4; CDR3aa: CAGSPPEKGNEKLFF; CDR3nt: TGCGCCGGCAGCCCCCCCGAGAAAGGCAATGAAAAACTGTTTTTT
d_gene: .; abundance: .; v_gene: TRBV4-2; j_gene: TRBJ1-1; CDR3aa: CASSHLQGTEAFF; CDR3nt: TGTGCCAGCAGCCATTTACAGGGCACTGAAGCTTTCTTT
d_gene: .; abundance: .; v_gene: TRBV7-9; j_gene: TRBJ2-3; CDR3aa: CASSAQFPLTDTQYF; CDR3nt: TGTGCCAGCAGCGCCCAATTTCCCCTCACAGATACGCAGTATTTT
d_gene: TRBD2; abundance: few; v_gene: TRBV25-1; j_gene: TRBJ2-4; CDR3aa: CASRTSGGAAKNIQYF; CDR3nt: TGTGCCAGCAGGACTAGCGGGGGGGCAGCCAAAAACATTCAGTACTTC
d_gene: .; abundance: .; v_gene: TRBV6-2/TRBV6-3; j_gene: TRBJ1-2; CDR3aa: CASSYPVQLSNYGYTF; CDR3nt: TGTGCCAGCAGTTACCCCGTCCAGCTCTCTAACTATGGCTACACCTTC
d_gene: .; abundance: few; v_gene: TRBV7-3; j_gene: TRBJ2-3; CDR3aa: CASSLIGPDTQYF; CDR3nt: TGTGCCAGCAGCTTAATCGGGCCAGATACGCAGTATTTT
d_gene: .; abundance: many; v_gene: TRBV12-3/TRBV12-4; j_gene: TRBJ1-1; CDR3aa: CASSLLGTTEAFF; CDR3nt: TGTGCCAGCAGTTTACTCGGGACAACTGAAGCTTTCTTT
d_gene: .; abundance: few; v_gene: TRBV6-6; j_gene: TRBJ1-4; CDR3aa: CASRGVEKLFF; CDR3nt: TGTGCCAGCAGGGGAGTGGAAAAACTGTTTTTT
d_gene: .; abundance: few; v_gene: TRBV20-1; j_gene: TRBJ2-1; CDR3aa: CSARASNEQFF; CDR3nt: TGCAGTGCTAGGGCTTCTAATGAGCAGTTCTTC
d_gene: .; abundance: .; v_gene: TRBV25-1; j_gene: TRBJ1-2; CDR3aa: CASSASGGRYGYTF; CDR3nt: TGTGCCAGCAGCGCCAGCGGAGGGAGGTATGGCTACACCTTC
d_gene: .; abundance: many; v_gene: TRBV29-1; j_gene: TRBJ2-5; CDR3aa: CSAGTQETQYF; CDR3nt: TGCAGCGCGGGGACCCAAGAGACCCAGTACTTC
d_gene: TRBD2; abundance: few; v_gene: TRBV4-1; j_gene: TRBJ2-5; CDR3aa: CASSQESVLGGQETQYF; CDR3nt: TGCGCCAGCAGCCAAGAGTCGGTATTGGGGGGGCAAGAGACCCAGTACTTC